These T cell receptor beta chains were read from a single sample in a study of T-cell reconstitution after alpha-beta-depleted transplantation in children. TCRdb analysed the PCR reads with MiXCR anew, one entry per CDR3 protein. This table holds roughly 400,000 distinct CDR3 sequences, over 40% found once. Source: PBMCs, taken before TCRalphabeta/CD19-depleted stem cell transplant. Receptors originate from a girl aged 2-10 years with aplastic anemia, due to receive a stem cell transplant. Both conserved end residues are part of each CDR3.

>TRBV11-2|TRBJ2-2
CASSLVWDRGMRRTGELFF
>TRBV7-7|TRBJ2-2
CASSTTLSNTGELFF
>TRBV9|TRBJ2-3
CASSVVRGRRTDTQYF
>TRBV12-3/TRBV12-4|TRBJ1-5
CASTLQGLDRNQPQHF
>TRBV6-5|TRBJ1-2
CASSYFPTGANYGYTF
>TRBV20-1|TRBJ1-3
CSARDGQGRDTIYF
>TRBV7-9|TRBJ2-1
CASSSPSEQFF
>TRBV28|TRBJ2-3
CASSEKRTGADTQYF
>TRBV15|TRBJ2-5
CATSRVRESRETQYF
>TRBV5-1|TRBJ1-2
CASSPEFRGYGYTF
>TRBV29-1|TRBJ2-7
CRQLAGDYEQYF
>TRBV4-1|TRBJ2-1
CASSQDGSGGNEQFF
>TRBV20-1|TRBJ2-2
CSARGSGGANTGELFF
>TRBV4-2|TRBJ2-1
CASSPGQRAYNEQFF
>TRBV29-1|TRBJ2-1
CSVETSGRDEQFF
>TRBV5-1|TRBJ2-6
CASSLGFKGANVLTF
>TRBV5-6|TRBJ1-4
CASSLGTMATNEKLFF